This paragraph reports one T cell receptor beta chain. Its matching antigen is unknown. This entry is derived from a study of a mutant IDH1 vaccine in newly diagnosed glioma. About the study: Treated patients, roughly 60% male and roughly 38% female, averaged approximately 40 years of age. Earlier care involved radiotherapy, temozolomide, or both, and the majority received both. Overall study findings and caveats: Seemingly, pseudoprogression had no relation to changes in the top peripheral T cell clonotypes.

The table came from immunoSEQ multiplex PCR; TCRdb's copy has only in-frame clones and leaves some out. The table lists some 60,000 clones, about four fifths of them singletons, with 3.5% to 4% in the top ten. The CDR3 length is 14 residues. J gave up 4 bases and V 4 bases, and 3 bases lay outside the gene matches. Germline V gene sequence: CDR1 MNHEY, CDR2 SVGAGI. Time point noted: week 47, end of study. A single vaccine dose contained 300 ug of mutant IDH1 20-mer peptide, and topical imiquimod was used with it. Those who donated had recent WHO grade 3 or 4 IDH1-mutant, ATRX-lost astrocytomas. Sequenced material: PBMCs, taken from a glioma patient whose treatment included an IDH1 peptide vaccine. The TCR was taken from a man aged 25-45 years with glioma. This chain uses TRBV6-5 with TRBJ1-4; 7 nucleotides match TRBD1. This CDR3 reads CASSFTGDNEKLFF. Here the CDR3 DNA reads TGTGCCAGCAGTTTTACAGGGGATAATGAAAAACTGTTTTTT.